What follows is one TCR beta chain and its context. Its antigen is currently unknown. This sample is part of a study of monozygotic twins with inflammatory bowel disease. Study-level results: Relative clonotype sharing with others was diminished in IBD patients versus healthy twins, particularly with disease activity.

Germline-derived CDR1 and CDR2 are LNHDA and SQIVND (reference sequence). There are 15 residues in the CDR3. TCRdb reprocessed the 5' RACE reads, with one entry per CDR3 protein and no DNA. With over 200,000 distinct CDR3 sequences in the sample, the ten largest clones hold roughly 8%. Donors each contributed one blood sample measuring about 2.5 ml. V gene TRBV19 combines with J gene TRBJ1-1; TCRdb calls TRBD1, which cannot be checked without DNA. Sample: blood. The sequence derives from a human donor with ulcerative colitis or Crohn's disease, or a healthy co-twin of an affected twin (not recorded which). The CDR3 spells CASSMPAVSDSQAFF. Combining the CDR3 with reference TRBV19 and TRBJ1-1 gives the whole variable domain DGGITQSPKYLFRKEGQNVTLSCEQNLNHDAMYWYRQDPGQGLRLIYYSQIVNDFQKGDIAEGYSVSREKKESFPLTVTSAQKNPTAFYLCASSMPAVSDSQAFFGQGTRLTVV.